This TCR beta chain came from a study of OX40 agonist ivuxolimab in advanced cancers. The repertoire was sequenced with immunoSEQ multiplex PCR; TCRdb's copy has only in-frame clones and lacks some. The table includes 77,000 or so clones, 75% to 90% detected once. About this clone itself: As yet, its antigen is unknown.

Findings and caveats of the study: On average, CD8+ T cells showed a greater number of expanded clones than CD4+.

CDR1 is SNHLY and CDR2 is FYNNEI in the germline V gene. The CDR3 is 14 residues long. The germline V and J ends were trimmed by 6 bases and 14 bases, with 20 bases remaining between them. The specimen comprised CD4+ or CD8+ T cells sorted from blood, sampled in a trial of the OX40 agonist ivuxolimab. This sequence joins TRBV2 and TRBJ1-6; D unclear. The receptor's source is an adult with an advanced solid tumor such as melanoma, head and neck, liver or kidney cancer. The CDR3: CASRPHPIIGALHF. The DNA for the CDR3 is TGTGCCAGCAGGCCACATCCTATTATTGGGGCCCTCCACTTT.